These T cell receptor beta chains were read from a single sample in a study of control samples from healthy donors and cancer patients. This table comes from immunoSEQ multiplex PCR, and its TCRdb copy is limited to in-frame clones, with some not included. The top ten clones hold around 13% of a sample with about 160,000 clones, 70% to 90% of them seen once. Sequencing input: blood. The receptors come from a man aged 25-45 years in good health. The CDR3 runs from the conserved cysteine through the conserved F or W.

v_call	j_call	cdr3_aa
TRBV5-1	TRBJ1-1	CASSRSDRANTEAFF
TRBV5-1	TRBJ2-1	CASCRTGQSYNEQFF
TRBV7-8	TRBJ1-4	CASSFLPLTGVDEKLFF
TRBV27	TRBJ1-5	CASRTRGGNQPQHF
TRBV7-9	TRBJ2-1	CASSLVGTGDEQFF
TRBV5-1	TRBJ1-4	CASSVMGQGNEKLFF
TRBV27	TRBJ2-1	CASSLRFGEQFF
TRBV12-3/TRBV12-4	TRBJ2-5	CASGPGGQETQYF
TRBV6-1	TRBJ1-2	CASSEMRGWADNF
TRBV5-1	TRBJ2-1	CASSPGTTAGKKFF
TRBV27	TRBJ1-1	CASRGVTGGKNTEAFF
TRBV18	TRBJ2-5	CASSPSGRGETQYF
TRBV20-1	TRBJ2-7	CSAQVTYEQYF
TRBV20-1	TRBJ2-1	CSAQLEGEQFF
TRBV6-6	TRBJ2-7	CASRRRDGYEQYF
TRBV6-5	TRBJ2-1	CASSYEGQGANEQFF
TRBV2	TRBJ2-5	CASSDALRGQETQYF
TRBV29-1	TRBJ2-5	CSVERFQETQYF
TRBV5-1	TRBJ2-1	CASSLTGENEQFF
TRBV9	TRBJ2-6	CASSVEIPGGGSGANVLTF
TRBV15	TRBJ1-3	CATSRDQGTGNTIYF
TRBV4-1	TRBJ2-1	CASSPPGAPNEQFF
TRBV28	TRBJ1-1	CASSFVPQGVSEAFF
TRBV10-3	TRBJ1-1	CAISEFGEAFF
TRBV25-1	TRBJ1-1	CASSERGLLNTEAFF
TRBV20-1	TRBJ2-1	CRKLADNEQFF
TRBV28	TRBJ1-1	CASTPRGTEAFF
TRBV21-1	TRBJ2-2	CASSKEKLARDISGELFF
TRBV6-2/TRBV6-3	TRBJ2-1	CASSPQRKTLAGSYNEQFF
TRBV2	TRBJ1-1	CASREDRVTNTEAFF
TRBV29-1	TRBJ2-1	CSVVFSVYNEQFF
TRBV11-2	TRBJ1-2	CASGSGYGYTF
TRBV5-4	TRBJ2-3	CASSRDFSTDTQYF
TRBV20-1	TRBJ2-3	CSASWPTGIDTQYF
TRBV6-5	TRBJ2-7	CASSYQHTGYEQYF
TRBV11-2	TRBJ1-5	CASSSQSNQPQHF
TRBV11-1	TRBJ1-1	CASSFGGLYTEAFF
TRBV29-1	TRBJ1-4	CCVEDTTGDSTNEKLFF
TRBV9	TRBJ2-5	CASSPTTGTRQETQYF
TRBV30	TRBJ1-5	CAWSPTWAFSLQPQHF
TRBV2	TRBJ1-1	CASSVWVFANFTRASEAFF
TRBV4-1	TRBJ1-3	CASSQGAGGAGNTIYF
TRBV27	TRBJ2-6	CASGSFSGANVLTF
TRBV7-3	TRBJ2-5	CASSLTGRALGETQYF
TRBV5-1	TRBJ2-7	CASSLVPSGSAYEQYF
TRBV9	TRBJ1-3	CASSEGASSSGNTIYF
TRBV27	TRBJ2-2	CASGGLDYPFGELFF
TRBV5-1	TRBJ1-1	CASSLTRATEAFF
TRBV2	TRBJ1-6	CASSDEGRYAPLHF